This is a list of T cell receptor beta chains from one sample in a study of T cells in Graves' hyperthyroidism and ophthalmopathy. TCRdb recomputed calls from the multiplex PCR reads with MiXCR, one row per CDR3 protein. The sample comprises approximately 740,000 distinct CDR3 sequences, 12% to 15% of which are singletons, and about a tenth rests with the top ten. The sequencing sample was made of blood. The receptors derive from a woman aged 18 to 35 with Graves' hyperthyroidism. Each CDR3 is given with its conserved first and last residue. The D gene is left open where the match is weak. Only part of the rows carry a size: once, few, many, or a class if the clone is expanded.

clone_size	v_call	d_call	j_call	cdr3_nt	cdr3_aa
many	TRBV7-9	TRBD1	TRBJ2-1	TGTGCCAGCAGCCCGAGGGACAGGAGCTCCTACAATGAGCAGTTCTTC	CASSPRDRSSYNEQFF
many	TRBV2	-	TRBJ2-5	TGTGCCAGCAGTGTGGCAGGGGGGGGCCAAGAGACCCAGTACTTC	CASSVAGGGQETQYF
-	TRBV29-1	-	TRBJ2-7	TGCAGCGTTGAAGGGCCCAGCAGGGTTGGCGAGCAGTACTTC	CSVEGPSRVGEQYF
few	TRBV29-1	-	TRBJ1-3	TGCAGCGCGACTCTCGGAAACACCATATATTTT	CSATLGNTIYF
many	TRBV6-5	TRBD2	TRBJ2-5	TGTGCCAGCAGTTCCCAACCCTCGGGACTATTCAGGAAGACCCAGTACTTC	CASSSQPSGLFRKTQYF
many	TRBV20-1	TRBD1	TRBJ2-5	TGCAGTGCTAAAGACAGGGAACCGTACCAAGAGACCCAGTACTTC	CSAKDREPYQETQYF
-	TRBV20-1	-	TRBJ2-5	TGCAGTGCTAGACAACAGGGCCCCCGGGAGACCCAGTACTTC	CSARQQGPRETQYF
many	TRBV11-3	-	TRBJ2-4	TGTGCCAGCAGCTTAGACCGGAGGGATAGGAACATTCAGTACTTC	CASSLDRRDRNIQYF
-	TRBV15	TRBD1	TRBJ2-7	TGTGCCACCAGCAGCCTCGACAGGGGTTTCTACGAGCAGTACTTC	CATSSLDRGFYEQYF
few	TRBV15	TRBD1	TRBJ2-7	TGTGCCACCAGCAAGGGGGACAGGGGGACCGACGAGCAGTACTTC	CATSKGDRGTDEQYF
few	TRBV29-1	-	TRBJ2-5	TGCAGCGTTCAAAAGGGGCCAGAGACCCAGTACTTC	CSVQKGPETQYF
few	TRBV20-1	TRBD2	TRBJ2-1	TGCAGTGCTAGGGGAGGGAGTGTGTACAATGAGCAGTTCTTC	CSARGGSVYNEQFF
few	TRBV4-1	TRBD1	TRBJ1-1	TGCGCCAGCAGCCGAACGGGACAGCCTGAAGCTTTCTTT	CASSRTGQPEAFF
many	TRBV28	-	TRBJ2-7	TGTGCCAGCAGCCCCACGGGGCCCTACTACGAGCAGTACTTC	CASSPTGPYYEQYF
-	TRBV29-1	-	TRBJ2-2	TGCAGCGTTGAAAACCTTACCGGGGAGCTGTTTTTT	CSVENLTGELFF
few	TRBV27	-	TRBJ2-5	TGTGCCAGCGGGCCATGGGGTGGGGACGAGACCCAGTACTTC	CASGPWGGDETQYF
few	TRBV19	TRBD2	TRBJ2-1	TGTGCCAGTAGTATAGATTCGGGAGGGCTCATATCCAATGAGCAGTTCTTC	CASSIDSGGLISNEQFF
once	TRBV7-2	-	TRBJ1-4	TGTGCCAGCAGCTTGGGGTTCGGGGGTAGCGAAAAACTGTTTTTT	CASSLGFGGSEKLFF
few	TRBV7-2	-	TRBJ2-5	TGTGCCAGCAGCTTAGATCGAGAAGAGGCCCAGTACTTC	CASSLDREEAQYF
many	TRBV4-1	-	TRBJ1-1	TGCGCCAGCAGCTCCTTCTCCTCCAGGGCCATCGCCACTGAAGCTTTCTTT	CASSSFSSRAIATEAFF
-	TRBV6-1	TRBD2	TRBJ2-5	TGTGCCAGCAGCAGTACTAGCGGGGGCTCTCCTCGGGAGACCCAGTACTTC	CASSSTSGGSPRETQYF
-	TRBV19	-	TRBJ2-3	TGTGCCAGTAGCATGGCGGATGCGAGCACAGATACGCAGTATTTT	CASSMADASTDTQYF
many	TRBV28	TRBD2	TRBJ2-3	TGTGCCAGCAGTTCCTTAGCGGGGGGGCCAGATACGCAGTATTTT	CASSSLAGGPDTQYF
-	TRBV20-1	-	TRBJ2-5	TGCAGTGCTAGAGGTTCGGACTATTTCCAAGAGACCCAGTACTTC	CSARGSDYFQETQYF
few	TRBV7-2	TRBD1	TRBJ1-2	TGTGCCAGCAGCTTTTATGGAGGGACAGGGGGCAACTATGGCTACACCTTC	CASSFYGGTGGNYGYTF
many	TRBV3-1	-	TRBJ2-7	TGTGCCAGCGGTGCCTTGGAGCAGTACTTC	CASGALEQYF
many	TRBV2	-	TRBJ1-2	TGTGCCAGCATCTGGAGGGACGATGGCTACACCTTC	CASIWRDDGYTF
many	TRBV6-1	TRBD1	TRBJ2-1	TGTGCCAGCAGTTCCGGGACAGTGGGATACAATGAGCAGTTCTTC	CASSSGTVGYNEQFF
few	TRBV12-3/TRBV12-4	-	TRBJ1-3	TGTGCCAGCAGACTCAGGGTGGGGGGAAACACCATATATTTT	CASRLRVGGNTIYF
-	TRBV19	TRBD1	TRBJ2-7	TGTGCCGTAGCCACCCCGGGACAGGGCTCCTACGAGCAGTACTTC	CAVATPGQGSYEQYF
many	TRBV2	TRBD1	TRBJ2-7	TGTGCTAGCAGCCCCGGACAGGAGAGATACGAGCAGTACTTC	CASSPGQERYEQYF
many	TRBV19	TRBD1	TRBJ2-1	TGTGCCAGTAGCCCCGGGACAGGGAAACTGAGCTCCTACAATGAGCAGTTCTTC	CASSPGTGKLSSYNEQFF